These T cell receptor beta chains were read from a single sample in a study of cytomegalovirus exposure and HLA in healthy donors. The protocol was immunoSEQ multiplex PCR, while the TCRdb copy is restricted to in-frame clones and leaves out a portion. The sample has approximately 190,000 clones, 77% seen once. The sequenced sample was PBMCs. Receptors originate from a woman aged 25 to 45 in good health and CMV-seropositive. The CDR3 runs from the conserved cysteine through the conserved F or W. The D gene is left open where the match is weak. Size values are once, few and many counts, or a class for expanded clones, and some rows have none.

>-|-|TRBV7-2|TRBJ2-4
TGTGCCAGCAGCTTCGACGGGGGTTTAGCCAAAAACATTCAGTACTTC
CASSFDGGLAKNIQYF
>-|-|TRBV18|TRBJ1-5
TGTGCCAGCTCACCGGGGCAGCGCGGTCAGCCCCAGCATTTT
CASSPGQRGQPQHF
>-|-|TRBV6-5|TRBJ2-1
TGTGCCAGCAGTACGGGACTCCTAAATGAGCAGTTCTTC
CASSTGLLNEQFF
>-|-|TRBV30|TRBJ2-2
TGTGCCTGGAATAATATCAGGGGAACCGGGGAGCTGTTTTTT
CAWNNIRGTGELFF
>-|-|TRBV28|TRBJ2-6
TGTGCCAGCAGTTCACCACCCCAGGGGCCTGGGGCCAACGTCCTGACTTTC
CASSSPPQGPGANVLTF
>-|TRBD1|TRBV28|TRBJ1-2
TGTGCCAGCACCCCTGACAGGGTCACAAGCTACACCTTC
CASTPDRVTSYTF
>-|-|TRBV6-5|TRBJ2-5
TGTGCCAGCAGTTTAGACCGGGACGGGGGGCCGGAGACCCAGTACTTC
CASSLDRDGGPETQYF
>-|-|TRBV9|TRBJ1-2
TGTGCCAGCAGCGTAAACTCCGAACCCTATGGCTACACCTTC
CASSVNSEPYGYTF
>-|-|TRBV19|TRBJ1-5
TGTGCCAGTGGGGCAGGGGTCGATCAGCCCCAGCATTTT
CASGAGVDQPQHF
>few|-|TRBV5-6|TRBJ1-5
TGTGCCAGCAGCTTGGGGACAGATGGTCAGCCCCAGCATTTT
CASSLGTDGQPQHF
>-|TRBD2|TRBV4-2|TRBJ2-7
TGTGCCAGCAGCCAAGAGACTAGCGGGATCTACGAGCAGTACTTC
CASSQETSGIYEQYF
>-|TRBD1|TRBV6-6|TRBJ2-5
TGTGCCAGTCACACAGGACCCGACAGGGCGGGAGAGACCCAGTACTTC
CASHTGPDRAGETQYF
>-|TRBD1|TRBV6-5|TRBJ2-7
TGTGCCAGCAAGACAGGGCCCCCAGTGCAGTACTTC
CASKTGPPVQYF
>-|-|TRBV9|TRBJ1-2
TGTGCCAGCAGCGTAGTTGGGTCAGTGGGCGATGGCTACACCTTC
CASSVVGSVGDGYTF
>-|-|TRBV25-1|TRBJ2-3
TGTGCCAGCAGTGTAACTAGCCCCAGCACAGATACGCAGTATTTT
CASSVTSPSTDTQYF
>-|-|TRBV27|TRBJ2-7
TGTGCCAGCAGTTTATCTGGGGGGTTTTCGGCCCGCTCCTACGAGCAGTACTTC
CASSLSGGFSARSYEQYF
>once|-|TRBV30|TRBJ2-7
TGTGCCTGGAGCGCGGGACTCCTGAGCTCCTACGAGCAGTACTTC
CAWSAGLLSSYEQYF
>-|-|TRBV29-1|TRBJ2-7
TGCAGCGTTCGAGTTGGGAGCTCCTACGAGCAGTACTTC
CSVRVGSSYEQYF
>-|-|TRBV28|TRBJ2-5
TGTGCCAGCAGTTTACTTACAGGGACGCTGCAAGAGACCCAGTACTTC
CASSLLTGTLQETQYF
>-|-|TRBV14|TRBJ1-2
TGTGCCAGCAGCAGGACTTCTTCCTATGGCTACACCTTC
CASSRTSSYGYTF
>-|TRBD2|TRBV18|TRBJ2-2
TGTGCCAGCTCACTGGGACTAGCGGGGACCGGGGAGCTGTTTTTT
CASSLGLAGTGELFF
>few|-|TRBV25-1|TRBJ1-4
TGTGCCAGCAGGGGCTTTGAAAAACTGTTTTTT
CASRGFEKLFF
>-|TRBD2|TRBV7-2|TRBJ2-5
TGTGCCAGCAGCCTATCGACTAGCGGGGGTGGGGAGACCCAGTACTTC
CASSLSTSGGGETQYF
>few|-|TRBV10-2|TRBJ1-2
TGCGCCAGCAGTGTAAGAGTAACTGATGGCTACACCTTC
CASSVRVTDGYTF
>-|-|TRBV11-3|TRBJ1-1
TGTGCCAGCAGCTTGGAACGGGACACTGAAGCTTTCTTT
CASSLERDTEAFF
>-|TRBD1|TRBV5-1|TRBJ2-2
TGCGCCAGCAGCTTTAACAGGGGTTCCACCGGGGAGCTGTTTTTT
CASSFNRGSTGELFF
>-|TRBD1|TRBV5-4|TRBJ2-7
TGTGCCAGCAGCTTGCAGGGGGCGAACGAGCAGTACTTC
CASSLQGANEQYF
>-|TRBD2|TRBV14|TRBJ2-7
TGTGCCAGCAGCCGCAGAAGGAGGACTAGCGGTATCTCCTTCTACGAGCAGTACTTC
CASSRRRRTSGISFYEQYF
>-|-|TRBV7-3|TRBJ2-5
TGTGCCAGCAGCCCTACGGGGTGGCAGGGGGAGACCCAGTACTTC
CASSPTGWQGETQYF
>few|TRBD1|TRBV4-3|TRBJ2-5
TGCGCCAGCAGCGTCGGACAGGGGACAGAGACCCAGTACTTC
CASSVGQGTETQYF
>-|-|TRBV7-2|TRBJ1-6
TGTGCCAGCAGCCCCGGACGGACTAGGGATTCACCCCTCCACTTT
CASSPGRTRDSPLHF
>-|-|TRBV29-1|TRBJ2-1
TGCAGCGTTGAAAAGAGTAGCGGCAATGAGCAGTTCTTC
CSVEKSSGNEQFF
>-|-|TRBV27|TRBJ2-7
TGTGCCAGCAGTTTATATAAGGGGCCCATCTACGAGCAGTACTTC
CASSLYKGPIYEQYF
>-|TRBD1|TRBV7-2|TRBJ2-7
TGTGCCAGCAGCTTCCGGGACAGGGGGTTGTACGAGCAGTACTTC
CASSFRDRGLYEQYF
>-|-|TRBV7-2|TRBJ2-7
TGTGCCAGCAGCTTAAGCTCGGGGTACGAGCAGTACTTC
CASSLSSGYEQYF
>-|-|TRBV6-5|TRBJ1-2
TGTGCCAGCAGTTCCCTGGCAGGTGCGAGGGACTATGGCTACACCTTC
CASSSLAGARDYGYTF
>-|-|TRBV25-1|TRBJ2-7
TGTGCCAGCAGGACCCCTCGGGAAAACTCCGAGCAGTACTTC
CASRTPRENSEQYF
>-|TRBD2|TRBV19|TRBJ2-7
TGTGCCAGTAGTGGCGGTCTAGCGGGAATCTACGAGCAGTACTTC
CASSGGLAGIYEQYF
>-|-|TRBV6-1|TRBJ1-1
TGTGCCAGCAGTCCGGGACTACCCAACACTGAAGCTTTCTTT
CASSPGLPNTEAFF
>-|TRBD1|TRBV15|TRBJ1-1
TGTGCCACCAGCGGCGGACAGGGGGTCGTGAACACTGAAGCTTTCTTT
CATSGGQGVVNTEAFF
>-|-|TRBV30|TRBJ2-7
TGTGCCTGGACCAGGGATCCCCCCTACGAGCAGTACTTC
CAWTRDPPYEQYF
>-|TRBD1|TRBV2|TRBJ2-7
TGTGCCAGCAGTGGGACAGGGCAGCCCTACGAGCAGTACTTC
CASSGTGQPYEQYF
>-|-|TRBV28|TRBJ2-7
TGTGCCAGCAGTCCCCTTTCGGTAAGCTCCTACGAGCAGTACTTC
CASSPLSVSSYEQYF
>-|-|TRBV6-5|TRBJ1-6
TGTGCCAGCAGTTTCCGACAGGCAGATAATTCACCCCTCCACTTT
CASSFRQADNSPLHF
>-|TRBD2|TRBV10-3|TRBJ2-1
TGTGCCATCAGTGAGTCGGTGGGAGGGTCCTACAATGAGCAGTTCTTC
CAISESVGGSYNEQFF
>-|-|TRBV7-9|TRBJ1-1
TGTGCCAGCAGCCTCGCCGGGGATACCGGTGAAGCTTTCTTT
CASSLAGDTGEAFF
>-|-|TRBV20-1|TRBJ1-2
TGCAGTGCGGGGGGGGTTTATGGCTACACCTTC
CSAGGVYGYTF
>few|-|TRBV15|TRBJ1-5
TGTGCCACCAGCAGAGGCAACGGCGGTGATCAGCCCCAGCATTTT
CATSRGNGGDQPQHF
>-|-|TRBV4-1|TRBJ2-2
TGCGCCAGCAGCCCCTACCGAATCGGCACCGGGGAGCTGTTTTTT
CASSPYRIGTGELFF
>-|-|TRBV7-2|TRBJ2-7
TGTGCCAGCAGCCTTAGCGGTCCCTACGAGCAGTACTTC
CASSLSGPYEQYF
>-|TRBD1|TRBV6-6|TRBJ2-2
TGTGCCAGCAGTATAAACAGGGGGGCGAACACCGGGGAGCTGTTTTTT
CASSINRGANTGELFF
>few|-|TRBV6-5|TRBJ1-4
TGTGCCAGCCAGGGTACTAATGAAAAACTGTTTTTT
CASQGTNEKLFF
>-|-|TRBV7-2|TRBJ2-1
TGTGCCAGCAGCTTTGGAGGGAGCGCTTGTGAGCAGTTCTTC
CASSFGGSACEQFF
>few|-|TRBV20-1|TRBJ1-2
TGCAGTGCTAGAGATACAGTTGGCTACACCTTC
CSARDTVGYTF
>-|TRBD2|TRBV9|TRBJ2-3
TGTGCCAGCAGCGTAGGTCCGGGGGGGGGCACAGATACGCAGTATTTT
CASSVGPGGGTDTQYF